A selection of T cell receptor beta chains follows, all from one sample in a study of response to subunit inactivated influenza vaccine. TCRdb passed the RT-PCR reads through MiXCR, listing each CDR3 protein once. This table has roughly 670,000 distinct CDR3 sequences, around 15% appearing once. Here the sequenced sample was PBMCs from blood, taken about 14 days before vaccination. These receptor sequences come from a man aged 45-65 years who received an inactivated influenza vaccine. The CDR3 runs from the conserved cysteine through the conserved F or W. A D gene is named only where the DNA matches it firmly. Expanded clones get a size class; other rows say once, few or many, or leave the size out.

v_gene: TRBV5-1; d_gene: TRBD2; j_gene: TRBJ2-7; abundance: NA; CDR3aa: CASSSTGTSARPAYEQYF; CDR3nt: TGCGCCAGCAGTTCCACCGGGACTAGCGCCCGGCCGGCCTACGAGCAGTACTTC
v_gene: TRBV29-1; d_gene: NA; j_gene: TRBJ2-2; abundance: many; CDR3aa: CSVEDIKSAGDTGELFF; CDR3nt: TGCAGCGTTGAAGATATCAAGAGCGCAGGAGACACCGGGGAGCTGTTTTTT
v_gene: TRBV11-2; d_gene: TRBD1; j_gene: TRBJ2-7; abundance: NA; CDR3aa: CASSQTPRTGGTYEQYF; CDR3nt: TGTGCCAGCAGCCAAACCCCTCGGACAGGGGGCACCTACGAGCAGTACTTC
v_gene: TRBV12-3/TRBV12-4; d_gene: NA; j_gene: TRBJ2-7; abundance: many; CDR3aa: CASRRHNAYEQYF; CDR3nt: TGTGCCAGCAGGAGGCACAACGCCTACGAGCAGTACTTC
v_gene: TRBV6-2/TRBV6-3; d_gene: NA; j_gene: TRBJ2-3; abundance: many; CDR3aa: CASSLALADTQYF; CDR3nt: TGTGCCAGCAGTTTGGCTTTGGCAGATACGCAGTATTTT
v_gene: TRBV20-1; d_gene: TRBD2; j_gene: TRBJ2-2; abundance: few; CDR3aa: CSGAGGSTGELFF; CDR3nt: TGCAGTGGAGCGGGAGGGAGCACCGGGGAGCTGTTTTTT
v_gene: TRBV20-1; d_gene: NA; j_gene: TRBJ2-5; abundance: few; CDR3aa: CSARELGLRETQYF; CDR3nt: TGCAGTGCTAGAGAATTGGGGCTGAGGGAGACCCAGTACTTC
v_gene: TRBV6-2/TRBV6-3; d_gene: NA; j_gene: TRBJ1-5; abundance: NA; CDR3aa: CASSRNGFGGNQPQHF; CDR3nt: TGTGCCAGCAGTAGGAACGGGTTCGGTGGCAATCAGCCCCAGCATTTT
v_gene: TRBV7-7; d_gene: NA; j_gene: TRBJ2-1; abundance: few; CDR3aa: CASSLGPSRYNEQFF; CDR3nt: TGTGCTAGCAGCCTGGGACCCTCTAGGTACAATGAGCAGTTCTTC
v_gene: TRBV11-2; d_gene: TRBD1; j_gene: TRBJ1-2; abundance: many; CDR3aa: CASSSTTGLTYGYTF; CDR3nt: TGTGCCAGCAGCTCCACGACAGGGCTTACCTATGGCTACACCTTC
v_gene: TRBV20-1; d_gene: TRBD2; j_gene: TRBJ2-5; abundance: NA; CDR3aa: CSAPRSGGGETQYF; CDR3nt: TGCAGTGCACCTAGGTCGGGGGGAGGAGAGACCCAGTACTTC
v_gene: TRBV6-1; d_gene: NA; j_gene: TRBJ2-2; abundance: many; CDR3aa: CASSALGETGELFF; CDR3nt: TGTGCCAGCAGTGCGCTTGGGGAGACCGGGGAGCTGTTTTTT
v_gene: TRBV27; d_gene: NA; j_gene: TRBJ2-1; abundance: NA; CDR3aa: CASRLGSWQFF; CDR3nt: TGTGCCAGCCGGTTGGGCAGCTGGCAGTTCTTC
v_gene: TRBV27; d_gene: NA; j_gene: TRBJ2-2; abundance: once; CDR3aa: CASGAETPTGELFF; CDR3nt: TGTGCCAGCGGCGCTGAGACGCCCACCGGGGAGCTGTTTTTT
v_gene: TRBV20-1; d_gene: NA; j_gene: TRBJ1-5; abundance: NA; CDR3aa: CSARDIQGNQPQHF; CDR3nt: TGCAGTGCTAGAGATATACAGGGAAATCAGCCCCAGCATTTT
v_gene: TRBV10-3; d_gene: NA; j_gene: TRBJ2-2; abundance: NA; CDR3aa: CAISLTGKNTGELFF; CDR3nt: TGTGCCATCAGCCTGACAGGAAAGAACACCGGGGAGCTGTTTTTT
v_gene: TRBV4-3; d_gene: NA; j_gene: TRBJ2-5; abundance: NA; CDR3aa: CASSQGYGLETQYF; CDR3nt: TGCGCCAGCAGCCAAGGGTATGGGCTGGAGACCCAGTACTTC
v_gene: TRBV7-9; d_gene: NA; j_gene: TRBJ1-2; abundance: few; CDR3aa: CASSFQGSNYGYTF; CDR3nt: TGTGCCAGCAGCTTCCAGGGGAGCAACTATGGCTACACCTTC
v_gene: TRBV6-1; d_gene: NA; j_gene: TRBJ1-4; abundance: few; CDR3aa: CASTHGTQKGEKLFF; CDR3nt: TGTGCCAGCACCCATGGGACTCAAAAGGGAGAAAAACTGTTTTTT
v_gene: TRBV7-8; d_gene: NA; j_gene: TRBJ2-3; abundance: NA; CDR3aa: CASSFPRIDPDTLYF; CDR3nt: TGTGCCAGCAGCTTTCCGAGGATAGACCCAGATACGCTGTATTTT
v_gene: TRBV7-2; d_gene: NA; j_gene: TRBJ2-3; abundance: many; CDR3aa: CASSLAGYWTDTQYF; CDR3nt: TGTGCCAGCAGCTTAGCAGGGTATTGGACAGATACGCAGTATTTT
v_gene: TRBV27; d_gene: TRBD1; j_gene: TRBJ2-7; abundance: NA; CDR3aa: CASASGTGGSEQYF; CDR3nt: TGTGCCAGCGCATCCGGGACAGGGGGCTCCGAGCAGTACTTC
v_gene: TRBV30; d_gene: NA; j_gene: TRBJ1-3; abundance: NA; CDR3aa: CAWSRINGATGNTIYF; CDR3nt: TGTGCCTGGAGTAGGATCAACGGGGCCACTGGAAACACCATATATTTT
v_gene: TRBV6-5; d_gene: TRBD2; j_gene: TRBJ2-7; abundance: NA; CDR3aa: CASSYSTSGRYEQYF; CDR3nt: TGTGCCAGCAGTTACTCGACTAGCGGGAGATACGAGCAGTACTTC
v_gene: TRBV4-1; d_gene: TRBD1; j_gene: TRBJ2-2; abundance: few; CDR3aa: CASSREITGGAGELFF; CDR3nt: TGCGCCAGCAGCCGAGAAATAACAGGGGGAGCCGGGGAGCTGTTTTTT
v_gene: TRBV4-1; d_gene: NA; j_gene: TRBJ2-1; abundance: NA; CDR3aa: CASSHPGARNEQFF; CDR3nt: TGCGCCAGCAGCCATCCTGGGGCACGGAATGAGCAGTTCTTC
v_gene: TRBV4-3; d_gene: TRBD1; j_gene: TRBJ2-2; abundance: NA; CDR3aa: CASSPSRNRGSGTGELFF; CDR3nt: TGCGCCAGCAGCCCTTCAAGAAACAGGGGAAGCGGCACCGGGGAGCTGTTTTTT
v_gene: TRBV12-3/TRBV12-4; d_gene: NA; j_gene: TRBJ2-4; abundance: few; CDR3aa: CASSSGPQGNIQYF; CDR3nt: TGTGCCAGCAGTTCAGGACCCCAAGGGAACATTCAGTACTTC
v_gene: TRBV5-6; d_gene: NA; j_gene: TRBJ1-5; abundance: many; CDR3aa: CASSLMSGQPQHF; CDR3nt: TGTGCCAGCAGCTTGATGTCGGGTCAGCCCCAGCATTTT
v_gene: TRBV27; d_gene: NA; j_gene: TRBJ1-6; abundance: few; CDR3aa: CASSLRRDRQPAPLHF; CDR3nt: TGTGCCAGCAGTTTACGGAGGGACCGACAACCGGCACCCCTCCACTTT
v_gene: TRBV12-3/TRBV12-4; d_gene: NA; j_gene: TRBJ1-3; abundance: NA; CDR3aa: CASSLLRDTIYF; CDR3nt: TGTGCCAGCAGTTTATTGAGGGACACCATATATTTT
v_gene: TRBV29-1; d_gene: NA; j_gene: TRBJ1-2; abundance: many; CDR3aa: CSVESEDYSHYGYTF; CDR3nt: TGCAGCGTTGAATCGGAGGATTACAGCCACTATGGCTACACCTTC
v_gene: TRBV29-1; d_gene: NA; j_gene: TRBJ2-5; abundance: few; CDR3aa: CSVEIQGLGYF; CDR3nt: TGCAGCGTCGAAATACAGGGTTTAGGGTACTTC
v_gene: TRBV7-8; d_gene: NA; j_gene: TRBJ2-1; abundance: NA; CDR3aa: CASSETGVRNNEQFF; CDR3nt: TGTGCCAGCAGCGAGACTGGGGTCAGGAACAATGAGCAGTTCTTC
v_gene: TRBV3-1; d_gene: TRBD2; j_gene: TRBJ2-3; abundance: NA; CDR3aa: CASSLRRGTSHTDTQYF; CDR3nt: TGTGCCAGCAGCCTCCGGAGAGGGACTAGCCATACAGATACGCAGTATTTT
v_gene: TRBV5-1; d_gene: NA; j_gene: TRBJ2-5; abundance: NA; CDR3aa: CASSVDKGDVGTQYF; CDR3nt: TGCGCCAGCAGCGTGGACAAGGGGGACGTCGGGACCCAGTACTTC
v_gene: TRBV4-3; d_gene: NA; j_gene: TRBJ2-7; abundance: few; CDR3aa: CASSQVAGGAAYEQYF; CDR3nt: TGCGCCAGCAGCCAAGTCGCAGGAGGTGCGGCCTACGAGCAGTACTTC
v_gene: TRBV5-1; d_gene: NA; j_gene: TRBJ2-7; abundance: NA; CDR3aa: CASSFQDISSYEQYF; CDR3nt: TGCGCCAGCAGCTTCCAGGACATCAGCTCCTACGAGCAGTACTTC
v_gene: TRBV20-1; d_gene: TRBD1; j_gene: TRBJ2-7; abundance: NA; CDR3aa: CSAWTGHSYEQYF; CDR3nt: TGCAGTGCATGGACAGGGCACTCCTACGAGCAGTACTTC
v_gene: TRBV6-2/TRBV6-3; d_gene: NA; j_gene: TRBJ2-4; abundance: NA; CDR3aa: CASSYSNPGPTILAKNIQYF; CDR3nt: TGTGCCAGCAGTTACTCGAATCCGGGTCCGACGATACTAGCCAAAAACATTCAGTACTTC
v_gene: TRBV12-3/TRBV12-4; d_gene: TRBD2; j_gene: TRBJ2-1; abundance: NA; CDR3aa: CASSLATGGNTNEQFF; CDR3nt: TGTGCCAGCAGTTTAGCGACGGGAGGGAATACCAATGAGCAGTTCTTC
v_gene: TRBV12-3/TRBV12-4; d_gene: NA; j_gene: TRBJ2-1; abundance: NA; CDR3aa: CASSLIVTANNEQFF; CDR3nt: TGTGCCAGCAGTTTAATTGTCACCGCTAACAATGAGCAGTTCTTC
v_gene: TRBV5-1; d_gene: NA; j_gene: TRBJ2-3; abundance: NA; CDR3aa: CASSPIGAKTRTDTQYF; CDR3nt: TGCGCCAGCAGCCCCATAGGGGCGAAAACCCGCACAGATACGCAGTATTTT
v_gene: TRBV10-1; d_gene: NA; j_gene: TRBJ2-6; abundance: few; CDR3aa: CASSEVGRGLSGANVLTF; CDR3nt: TGCGCCAGCAGTGAAGTAGGCAGGGGTTTGTCTGGGGCCAACGTCCTGACTTTC
v_gene: TRBV4-2; d_gene: TRBD1; j_gene: TRBJ1-2; abundance: NA; CDR3aa: CASSQAGQGAPGYTF; CDR3nt: TGTGCCAGCAGCCAGGCGGGACAGGGGGCGCCTGGCTACACCTTC